This T cell receptor (beta chain) derives from a study of blood T cell repertoires in COVID-19. The overall study: Both acute and convalescent COVID-19 samples were obtained from the United States, Italy and Spain. Sample material is recorded as cDNA or gDNA derived from T cells, B-cell-depleted T cells, or PBMCs.

Patients at the Seattle site were enrolled during active infection and followed longitudinally. Original methodology: Using reference gene primer amplification, nucleated cell counts were estimated. Only in-frame clones appear in the TCRdb table, and some are missing; sequencing was by immunoSEQ multiplex PCR. V and J calls and clone size are as listed in that table; D and trimming were resolved from the DNA. The profile covers some 300,000 clones, with 85% to 90% appearing a single time and around 0.96% taken by the ten largest. Sample: peripheral blood. The sequence was obtained from a woman in her thirties or forties with COVID-19, enrolled during active disease.

The CDR3 bases are TGTGCCAGCGGTCCCGGAACAGACGTTCAGCCCCAGCATTTT. This codes for CASGPGTDVQPQHF. The chain employs TRBV27 and TRBJ1-5, with unresolved D. Per germline, CDR1 MNHEY and CDR2 SMNVEV (reference sequence). Between the trimmed V and J ends, which lost 8 bases and 6 bases, there was a span of 17 bases. The CDR3 contains 14 residues.